Shown below are 13 T cell receptor beta chains from a single sample sequenced in a study of blood T cell repertoires in COVID-19. Only in-frame clones appear in the TCRdb table, and some are missing; sequencing was by immunoSEQ multiplex PCR. The repertoire holds 350,000 to 550,000 clones, around 91% seen once, with 0.9% to 1.2% in the top ten. Sequencing was done on a sample of PBMCs or T cells enriched from blood (not recorded which). The receptors come from a man aged 25-45 years who had recovered from COVID-19.

The rearrangement uses TRBV7-9 and TRBJ1-2; 8 nucleotides line up with TRBD1. Germline CDR1 and CDR2: SEHNR and FQNEAQ (reference sequence). The CDR3 has 16 amino acids. Trimming took 1 base from V and 8 from J; bases not matched to a gene: 12. CDR3 DNA: TGTGCCAGCAGCTTAGGAAATGCAGGGGGCGCGAAGGGCTACACCTTC. The encoded protein is CASSLGNAGGAKGYTF.

This clone was detected only a few times. V and J are TRBV5-6 and TRBJ2-7; D unresolved. V was cut by 5 bases and J by 2 bases, with 5 bases left in between. The CDR3 runs 11 residues. Germline V CDR1 and CDR2: SGHDT, YYEEEE. CDR3 nucleotide sequence: TGTGCCAGCAGTTCTACCTACGAGCAGTACTTC. This codes for CASSSTYEQYF.

In this sample, this clone turned up a few times. V is TRBV2 and J is TRBJ1-3, with D perhaps TRBD1 (6 bases). Germline CDR1 SNHLY, CDR2 FYNNEI. The CDR3 loop spans 15 amino acids. Deletions cut 8 bases from V and 0 bases from J, with 14 bases between. The DNA for the CDR3 is TGTGCCAGCGTCGAGGACAGCGCCTCTGGAAACACCATATATTTT. Protein product: CASVEDSASGNTIYF.

V usage is TRBV10-3 and J usage is TRBJ2-5, with TRBD2 matching 11 bases. Germline V CDR1 and CDR2: ENHRY, SYGVKD. V shed 3 bases, J shed 4 bases, and the junction held 13 bases outside the gene matches. This CDR3 contains 18 residues. CDR3 sequence (DNA): TGTGCCATCAGTGATCCCACAAGACTAGCGGGGAGGGGAGAGACCCAGTACTTC. It yields the protein CAISDPTRLAGRGETQYF.

V gene TRBV2 combines with J gene TRBJ2-7; TRBD1 matches at 9 bases. The CDR3 runs to 18 residues. Trimming at V came to 6 bases and at J to 0 bases, leaving 15 bases not matched to a gene. The germline CDR1 and CDR2 sequences are SNHLY and FYNNEI. The DNA for the CDR3 is TGTGCCAGCAGCCTACCCTTTCCCGGGACAGGGAGCTCCTACGAGCAGTACTTC. Translating gives CASSLPFPGTGSSYEQYF.

This clone was counted a few times. The chain links TRBV4-1 to TRBJ2-2; D might be TRBD1 (6 bases). The CDR3 spans 15 residues. Trimming pared 0 bases from V and 5 bases from J, leaving 10 bases between. The germline V gene has CDR1 MGHRA and CDR2 YSYEKL. DNA of the CDR3: TGCGCCAGCAGCCAAGACAGGGGCATAACCGGGGAGCTGTTTTTT. This codes for CASSQDRGITGELFF.

The gene calls are TRBV4-1 and TRBJ1-3; D is uncertain. Trimming removed 1 base from V and 0 bases from J, with 13 bases in between. Germline V CDR1 and CDR2: MGHRA, YSYEKL. This CDR3 is 17 amino acids long. The CDR3 loop is CASSQGGASLSGNTIYF. In nucleotides, the CDR3 is TGCGCCAGCAGCCAAGGAGGAGCCAGCCTCTCTGGAAACACCATATATTTT.

CDR3 sequence reads: CASSRTSGRVRELFF. Here the CDR3 DNA reads TGTGCCAGCAGCCGGACTAGCGGGAGGGTCCGGGAGCTGTTTTTT. This sequence joins TRBV7-3 and TRBJ2-2; TRBD2 agrees at 15 bases. This CDR3 has 15 amino acids. V was pared by 5 bases and J by 9 bases, with 4 bases of the junction left unmatched. Germline V lookup: CDR1 SGHTA, CDR2 FQGTGA. The whole variable domain, filled in from reference TRBV7-3 and TRBJ2-2, reads GAGVSQTPSNKVTEKGKYVELRCDPISGHTALYWYRQSLGQGPEFLIYFQGTGAADDSGLPNDRFFAVRPEGSVSTLKIQRTERGDSAVYLCASSRTSGRVRELFFGEGSRLTVL.

The chain joins TRBV5-1 to TRBJ1-6; D may be TRBD1 (5 bases). Trimming removed 2 bases at V and 5 bases at J, with 11 bases between. CDR3 size: 15 residues. Looked up from germline, CDR1 is SGHRS and CDR2 is YFSETQ. The CDR3 DNA follows: TGCGCCAGCAGCTTCGGAGACAGTGATAATTCACCCCTCCACTTT. Its translation is CASSFGDSDNSPLHF.

V usage is TRBV11-2 and J usage is TRBJ2-6; weak D call: TRBD2 (5 bases). In germline, CDR1 is SGHAT, CDR2 FQNNGV. V was shortened by 8 bases and J by 0 bases, with 8 bases between the two germline ends. The CDR3 covers 14 residues. The CDR3 region is CASGDYSGANVLTF. The CDR3 DNA is TGTGCCAGCGGCGACTACTCTGGGGCCAACGTCCTGACTTTC.

This chain connects TRBV27 to TRBJ1-4; D is uncertain. Germline values: CDR1 MNHEY, CDR2 SMNVEV (reference sequence). The CDR3 runs 15 residues. Trimming stripped 5 bases from V and 0 bases from J, with 10 bases between. CDR3 protein: CASSPLTATNEKLFF. The CDR3 coding sequence is TGTGCCAGCAGTCCACTCACAGCAACTAATGAAAAACTGTTTTTT.

This chain links TRBV24-1 with TRBJ2-2, with 9 bases that match TRBD1. The CDR3 is made up of 16 amino acids. Losses at the gene ends were 4 bases for V and 3 bases for J; bases not matched to a gene: 5. The germline CDR1 and CDR2 sequences are KGHDR and SFDVKD. The DNA of the CDR3 is TGTGCCACCAGTGAGGCGGGACAGGGACACACCGGGGAGCTGTTTTTT. This translates into CATSEAGQGHTGELFF.

The chain recombines TRBV12-5 with TRBJ1-5; D perhaps matches TRBD1 (5 bases). Trimming removed 5 bases at V and 3 bases at J, with 17 bases between. Germline lookup yields CDR1 LGHNT and CDR2 FRNRAP. This CDR3 comprises 16 residues. The CDR3 DNA is TGTGCTAGTGGTCCCGCCAACACAGGAATCAATCAGCCCCAGCATTTT. Amino acids: CASGPANTGINQPQHF.